The rows below give T cell receptor beta chains drawn from one sample of a study of blood T cell repertoires in COVID-19. Sequencing was performed with immunoSEQ multiplex PCR; in TCRdb, only in-frame clones are kept and a portion is missing. Of approximately 290,000 clones detected, roughly 88% appear once; the ten largest clones hold 0.87%. Material: peripheral blood. All receptors derive from a human donor with COVID-19, enrolled during active disease. The donor label of this sample is uncertain. Both conserved end residues are part of each CDR3. The D gene is left open where the match is weak. Part of the rows lack a size; the others show once, few, many or a class for expanded clones.

>TRBV24-1|.|TRBD1|TRBJ2-3
CATRGGTGSPDTQYF
TGTGCCACCAGGGGAGGGACAGGGAGCCCAGATACGCAGTATTTT
>TRBV3-1/TRBV3-2|.|.|TRBJ1-6
CASSPRRGGSPLHF
TGTGCCAGCAGCCCCCGGAGGGGTGGATCACCCCTCCACTTT
>TRBV15|.|.|TRBJ1-1
CATSRALRGTEAFF
TGTGCCACCAGCAGAGCCCTCCGGGGTACTGAAGCTTTCTTT
>TRBV6-5|.|TRBD2|TRBJ2-3
CASTVTSGSTDTQYF
TGTGCCAGCACCGTAACTAGCGGGAGCACAGATACGCAGTATTTT
>TRBV7-9|.|.|TRBJ2-7
CASSLGGGGNREQYF
TGTGCCAGCAGCTTAGGTGGAGGGGGCAATCGAGAGCAGTACTTC
>TRBV27|.|.|TRBJ2-2
CASKGRRGDTGELFF
TGTGCCAGCAAAGGGCGCAGGGGAGACACCGGGGAGCTGTTTTTT
>TRBV11-2|.|.|TRBJ2-5
CASSPLRLEAETQYF
TGTGCCAGTAGCCCCCTGAGGTTGGAGGCAGAGACCCAGTACTTC
>TRBV27|.|TRBD2|TRBJ2-4
CASSPSRGTAETAKNIQYF
TGTGCCAGCAGTCCGTCGCGGGGGACGGCGGAGACGGCCAAAAACATTCAGTACTTC
>TRBV27|.|TRBD1|TRBJ1-1
CAVRGTGYTEAFF
TGTGCCGTCCGAGGGACAGGGTACACTGAAGCTTTCTTT
>TRBV7-2|.|.|TRBJ1-1
CASSLEQGTGTEAFF
TGTGCCAGCAGCTTAGAACAGGGAACGGGTACTGAAGCTTTCTTT
>TRBV30|.|TRBD1|TRBJ2-7
CAWRSNRDRGRGEQYF
TGTGCCTGGAGGTCTAACCGGGACAGGGGGAGAGGAGAGCAGTACTTC
>TRBV7-9|.|TRBD1|TRBJ1-6
CASSRSPAGGGNSPLHF
TGTGCCAGCAGCCGGTCCCCGGCAGGGGGTGGCAATTCACCCCTCCACTTT
>TRBV4-1|.|.|TRBJ1-1
CASSQDLTGTEAFF
TGCGCCAGCAGCCAAGATTTAACAGGCACTGAAGCTTTCTTT
>TRBV11-2|.|TRBD1|TRBJ2-2
CASSLGAGTGNPGELFF
TGTGCCAGCAGCTTAGGGGCCGGGACAGGGAACCCCGGGGAGCTGTTTTTT
>TRBV4-3|.|.|TRBJ2-1
CASSPELEDNEQFF
TGCGCCAGCAGCCCTGAACTAGAGGACAATGAGCAGTTCTTC
>TRBV28|.|TRBD1|TRBJ2-7
CASTSPGGTGVVEQYF
TGTGCCAGCACCTCACCAGGGGGGACAGGGGTGGTCGAGCAGTACTTC
>TRBV9|once|.|TRBJ1-2
CASILSLSAPLIYGYTF
TGTGCCAGCATCCTATCGCTTAGCGCTCCTCTAATCTATGGCTACACCTTC
>TRBV5-4|few|.|TRBJ2-7
CASRQTSSYEQYF
TGTGCCAGCCGACAGACGAGCTCCTACGAGCAGTACTTC
>TRBV6-5|.|.|TRBJ1-2
CASRSQANYGYTF
TGTGCCAGCAGGTCACAGGCTAACTATGGCTACACCTTC
>TRBV7-2|once|TRBD1|TRBJ1-3
CASSLSGQGNTIYF
TGTGCCAGCAGCCTCTCGGGACAGGGAAACACCATATATTTT
>TRBV25-1|.|.|TRBJ2-1
CASSIRELGYEQFF
TGTGCCAGCAGTATCCGGGAGTTGGGCTATGAGCAGTTCTTC
>TRBV6-5|.|.|TRBJ2-7
CASMDRNYEQYF
TGTGCCAGCATGGACAGAAACTACGAGCAGTACTTC
>TRBV30|.|TRBD1|TRBJ2-7
CAWSGPLGTGTYEQYF
TGTGCCTGGAGCGGGCCACTGGGGACAGGGACCTACGAGCAGTACTTC
>TRBV28|.|TRBD1|TRBJ1-2
CASSLNLRGLGGYTF
TGTGCCAGCAGCCTGAACCTCAGGGGGCTCGGAGGCTACACCTTC
>TRBV7-8|.|TRBD2|TRBJ2-7
CASSLVSLAAYEQYF
TGTGCCAGCAGCTTAGTTTCCCTAGCGGCCTACGAGCAGTACTTC
>TRBV28|.|TRBD1|TRBJ2-1
CASSLGDRGLFRFF
TGTGCCAGCAGTCTGGGGGACAGGGGCTTGTTTCGGTTCTTC